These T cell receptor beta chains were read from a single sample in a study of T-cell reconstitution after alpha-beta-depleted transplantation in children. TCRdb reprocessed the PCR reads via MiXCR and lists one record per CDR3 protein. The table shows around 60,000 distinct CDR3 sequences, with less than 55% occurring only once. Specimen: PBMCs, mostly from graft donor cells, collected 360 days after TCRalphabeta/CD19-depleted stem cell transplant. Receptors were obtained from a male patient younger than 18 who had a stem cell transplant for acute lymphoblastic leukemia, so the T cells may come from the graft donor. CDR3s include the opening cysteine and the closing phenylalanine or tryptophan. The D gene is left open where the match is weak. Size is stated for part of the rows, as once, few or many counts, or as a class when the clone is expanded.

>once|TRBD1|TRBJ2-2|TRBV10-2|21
CASGYSGQASEYDRSKGELFF
TGCGCCAGCGGTTACTCTGGACAGGCCAGTGAATATGATAGATCTAAGGGGGAGCTGTTTTTT
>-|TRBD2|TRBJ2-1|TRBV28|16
CASSPSPSGIRNEQFF
TGTGCCAGCAGCCCCTCACCTAGCGGGATCCGCAATGAGCAGTTCTTC
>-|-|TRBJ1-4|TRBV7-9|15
CASSSRSVGDEKLFF
TGTGCCAGCAGCTCTAGGTCCGTGGGTGATGAAAAACTGTTTTTT
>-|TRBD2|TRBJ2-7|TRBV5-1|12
CASAGLLYEQYF
TGCGCCAGCGCGGGACTACTCTACGAGCAGTACTTC
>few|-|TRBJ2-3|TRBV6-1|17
CASSRNPLAPGRDTQYF
TGTGCCAGCAGCCGGAACCCTCTAGCGCCGGGCAGGGATACGCAGTATTTT
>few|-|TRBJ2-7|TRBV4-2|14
CASSQDLGSYEQYF
TGTGCCAGCAGCCAAGACTTGGGATCCTACGAGCAGTACTTC
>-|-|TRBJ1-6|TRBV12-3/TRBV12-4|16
CASGKQVPIYNSPLHF
TGTGCCAGCGGAAAACAGGTTCCCATCTATAATTCACCCCTCCACTTT
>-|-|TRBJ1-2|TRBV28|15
CASSLALPGSYGYTF
TGTGCCAGCAGTCTCGCCCTCCCGGGGAGCTATGGCTACACCTTC
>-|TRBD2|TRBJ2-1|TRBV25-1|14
CATLGLAGVGEQFF
TGTGCCACCCTAGGACTAGCGGGAGTAGGAGAGCAGTTCTTC
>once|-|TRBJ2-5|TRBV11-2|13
CASSPRGSETQYF
TGTGCCAGCAGCCCCCGGGGGTCGGAGACCCAGTACTTC
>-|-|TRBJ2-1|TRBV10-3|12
CAIRNTGAEQFF
TGTGCCATCAGAAACACCGGGGCCGAGCAGTTCTTC
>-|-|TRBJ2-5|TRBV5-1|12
CASSEGLETQYF
TGCGCCAGCAGCGAGGGGTTGGAGACCCAGTACTTC